Presented here are 8 T cell receptor beta chains from one specimen sequenced in a study of blood T cell repertoires in COVID-19. TCRdb's table, derived via immunoSEQ multiplex PCR, lists solely in-frame clones and lacks some. The data show 150,000 to 200,000 clones, around 83% seen once. Input material: peripheral blood. The receptor source for this set is a man in his forties with acute or convalescent COVID-19.

CDR3 in amino acids: CASSYSGQGFRGAFF. CDR3 bases: TGTGCCAGCAGTTACTCGGGCCAGGGTTTCCGCGGAGCTTTCTTT. This chain uses TRBV6-2 or TRBV6-3 with TRBJ1-1, with D maybe TRBD1 (5 bases). Trimming took 0 bases from V and 10 from J, leaving 18 bases between them. The CDR3 sequence is 15 residues long. CDR1 is MNHEY, CDR2 SVGEGT, per germline.

The sample holds one count of this clone. V gene TRBV5-4 combines with J gene TRBJ1-6; 8 bases fit TRBD1. The V gene's germline CDR1 is SGHNT and CDR2 YYREEE (reference sequence). With 2 bases clipped from V and 10 bases from J, the junction kept 2 bases outside the gene matches. This CDR3 has 13 residues. The CDR3 DNA reads TGTGCCAGCAGCTTAAGGACAGGGTCACCCCTCCACTTT. Translating it yields CASSLRTGSPLHF.

This sequence joins TRBV27 and TRBJ1-1; a possible D gene is TRBD1 (6 bases). This CDR3 has 14 residues. V was trimmed by 5 bases and J by 6 bases, leaving 16 bases between them. Germline V lookup: CDR1 MNHEY, CDR2 SMNVEV (reference sequence). This CDR3 is CASSPGTSGSEAFF. CDR3 coding DNA: TGTGCCAGCAGTCCCGGGACATCGGGATCTGAAGCTTTCTTT.

This sequence joins TRBV12-3 or TRBV12-4 and TRBJ1-5; the D is unclear. The CDR3 sequence is 11 residues long. Deletions cut 2 bases from V and 10 bases from J, with 6 bases between. For the CDR3, the DNA is TGTGCCAGCAGTTTACCGGGTCCCCAGCATTTT. Translation: CASSLPGPQHF.

The chain couples TRBV19 to TRBJ1-2, with D maybe TRBD1 (5 bases). V was cut by 5 bases and J by 0 bases, with 13 bases left in between. In germline, CDR1 is LNHDA, CDR2 SQIVND (reference sequence). There are 15 residues in the CDR3. DNA of the CDR3: TGTGCCAGTAGTCTGACAGCGTACCCTAACTATGGCTACACCTTC. Translation gives CASSLTAYPNYGYTF.

V and J are TRBV6-5 and TRBJ1-1; D perhaps matches TRBD1 (6 bases). Trimming stripped 6 bases from V and 1 base from J, with 12 bases between. The CDR3 extends over 14 amino acids. CDR1 is MNHEY and CDR2 is SVGAGI in the germline V gene. CDR3 sequence reads: CASRLGQQNTEAFF. In DNA, the CDR3 is TGTGCCAGCAGACTTGGACAGCAGAACACTGAAGCTTTCTTT.

This chain uses TRBV18 with TRBJ2-6; D might be TRBD2 (5 bases). The CDR3 runs to 15 residues. Germline assignment: CDR1 KGHSH and CDR2 LQKENI. V lost 3 bases and J 2 bases, leaving 8 bases between the germline ends. Written as DNA, the CDR3 is TGTGCCAGCTCACCGAGGGATACTGGGGCCAACGTCCTGACTTTC. Its translation: CASSPRDTGANVLTF.

In nucleotides, the CDR3 is TGTGCCAGCAGTCCGTGGCGGGGTTACAATGAGCAGTTCTTC. The encoded protein is CASSPWRGYNEQFF. V gene TRBV28 combines with J gene TRBJ2-1, with D perhaps TRBD2 (6 bases). Germline V gene sequence: CDR1 MDHEN, CDR2 SYDVKM. V lost 5 bases to trimming and J lost 4 bases, with 12 bases between them. The CDR3 has 14 amino acids.